This T cell receptor (beta chain) originates from a study of graft-versus-host responses after intestinal transplantation. Sequencing was performed with immunoSEQ multiplex PCR; in TCRdb, only in-frame clones are kept and a portion is missing. The sample includes about 70,000 clones, over 85% of them seen just once. General study results and limits: Ileal or blood samples showed some GvH clones first, and such clones were also found in recipient marrow. Some patients had graft-donor T cell macrochimerism. In their allografts, the ratios of graft-versus-host to host-versus-graft T cell clones were high.

This clone was observed once. The antigen is undetermined. This sequence originates from a human donor who received an intestinal transplant. Sample: unstimulated CD8+ T cells sorted from spleen or lymph node cells, taken before intestinal transplant.

CDR3 nucleotides: TGTGCCAGCAGCTCCAGCGACAGGGCCGCAGATTACGAGCAGTACTTC. The encoded protein is CASSSSDRAADYEQYF. The chain has TRBV13 and TRBJ2-7; 7 bases agree with TRBD1. Trimming removed 4 bases from V and 4 bases from J; junction bases left unmatched: 13. Germline V gene lookup returns CDR1 PRHDT and CDR2 FYEKMQ (reference sequence). This CDR3 has 16 residues.